A selection of T cell receptor beta chains follows, all from one sample in a study of T-cell memory formation after mild COVID-19. TCRdb reprocessed the 5' RACE reads with MiXCR, giving one entry per CDR3 protein. The sample carries roughly 600,000 distinct CDR3 sequences, roughly 18% recorded once. Sequenced material: PBMCs or a T cell subset sorted from them (not recorded which). The receptors originated from an adult woman who had mild COVID-19 (a few samples of this study predate the infection). Cell type and time point are not known. CDR3s include the opening cysteine and the closing phenylalanine or tryptophan. Each record gives: CDR3 protein, CDR3 DNA, V gene, J gene, clone size, D gene. D genes are given only for firm matches. Size is omitted from some rows. Given values are once, few, many or a class for expanded clones.

CDR3: CASSFGQGAMNTEAFF
DNA: TGTGCCAGCAGTTTCGGACAGGGGGCAATGAACACTGAAGCTTTCTTT
V: TRBV6-6
J: TRBJ1-1
size: NA
D: TRBD1

CDR3: CASSQEVVGRDSTFF
DNA: TGCGCCAGCAGCCAAGAAGTAGTGGGACGCGATAGCACGTTCTTT
V: TRBV4-1
J: TRBJ1-1
size: few
D: NA

CDR3: CASSQARLAGDNEQFF
DNA: TGTGCCAGCAGCCAAGCAAGACTAGCGGGCGACAATGAGCAGTTCTTC
V: TRBV3-1
J: TRBJ2-1
size: few
D: TRBD2

CDR3: CSVEGLAGDLRDEQFF
DNA: TGCAGCGTTGAAGGACTAGCGGGAGACCTTAGGGATGAGCAGTTCTTC
V: TRBV29-1
J: TRBJ2-1
size: few
D: TRBD2

CDR3: CASSQEGLYNEQFF
DNA: TGTGCCAGCAGCCAAGAAGGACTATACAATGAGCAGTTCTTC
V: TRBV3-1
J: TRBJ2-1
size: many
D: NA

CDR3: CASSSSGRLAGVVPDTQYF
DNA: TGTGCCAGCAGCTCGAGTGGCAGACTAGCGGGAGTGGTTCCAGATACGCAGTATTTT
V: TRBV11-2
J: TRBJ2-3
size: few
D: TRBD2

CDR3: CASSQGGGTVAFF
DNA: TGCGCCAGCAGCCAAGGGGGGGGAACGGTGGCTTTCTTT
V: TRBV4-1
J: TRBJ1-1
size: many
D: NA

CDR3: CASSFGRGQGNEQYF
DNA: TGTGCCAGCAGCTTTGGCCGAGGACAGGGGAACGAGCAGTACTTC
V: TRBV7-2
J: TRBJ2-7
size: NA
D: TRBD1

CDR3: CASSQDRESLMNTEAFF
DNA: TGTGCCAGCAGCCAAGATCGAGAGAGTTTAATGAACACTGAAGCTTTCTTT
V: TRBV4-2
J: TRBJ1-1
size: few
D: NA

CDR3: CASSSPIEQYF
DNA: TGTGCCAGCAGTTCCCCCATTGAGCAGTACTTC
V: TRBV27
J: TRBJ2-7
size: NA
D: NA

CDR3: CASSDQGPYNEQFF
DNA: TGCGCCAGCTCGGACCAGGGTCCGTACAATGAGCAGTTCTTC
V: TRBV5-1
J: TRBJ2-1
size: NA
D: NA

CDR3: CAWRTLGRSYNEQFF
DNA: TGTGCCTGGAGGACCCTGGGGCGTTCCTACAATGAGCAGTTCTTC
V: TRBV30
J: TRBJ2-1
size: few
D: NA

CDR3: CAIRRQGSTYEQYF
DNA: TGTGCCATCCGGAGACAGGGATCGACCTACGAGCAGTACTTC
V: TRBV10-3
J: TRBJ2-7
size: few
D: TRBD1

CDR3: CASSYGTDEQYF
DNA: TGTGCCAGCAGTTACGGGACTGACGAGCAGTACTTC
V: TRBV6-5
J: TRBJ2-7
size: NA
D: NA

CDR3: CASSLEASVEQYF
DNA: TGCGCCAGCAGCCTGGAGGCCAGCGTAGAGCAGTACTTC
V: TRBV5-1
J: TRBJ2-7
size: few
D: NA

CDR3: CASTGTGDTGELFF
DNA: TGTGCCAGCACTGGTACCGGGGACACCGGGGAGCTGTTTTTT
V: TRBV7-7
J: TRBJ2-2
size: NA
D: NA

CDR3: CASSRGGGLPEAFF
DNA: TGTGCCAGCAGCCGAGGAGGGGGTCTTCCTGAAGCTTTCTTT
V: TRBV7-9
J: TRBJ1-1
size: NA
D: NA

CDR3: CASDKAGVWTGELFF
DNA: TGTGCTAGTGACAAGGCGGGAGTGTGGACCGGGGAGCTGTTTTTT
V: TRBV12-5
J: TRBJ2-2
size: NA
D: TRBD2

CDR3: CSAEGSATNEKLFF
DNA: TGCAGTGCCGAAGGATCCGCAACTAATGAAAAACTGTTTTTT
V: TRBV20-1
J: TRBJ1-4
size: NA
D: NA

CDR3: CSVGPVGAGGGSSSYEQYF
DNA: TGCAGCGTTGGGCCGGTTGGGGCGGGAGGCGGCTCATCCTCCTACGAGCAGTACTTC
V: TRBV29-1
J: TRBJ2-7
size: NA
D: TRBD2

CDR3: CASSPGVEGLGTDTQYF
DNA: TGTGCCAGCAGCCCCGGGGTGGAGGGGCTGGGCACAGATACGCAGTATTTT
V: TRBV9
J: TRBJ2-3
size: NA
D: NA

CDR3: CASSYGTGRYNEQFF
DNA: TGTGCCAGCAGCTATGGGACAGGGCGTTACAATGAGCAGTTCTTC
V: TRBV6-2/TRBV6-3
J: TRBJ2-1
size: NA
D: TRBD1

CDR3: CATSDDETSIRDEQFF
DNA: TGTGCCACCAGTGATGACGAAACCAGTATTAGGGATGAGCAGTTCTTC
V: TRBV24-1
J: TRBJ2-1
size: few
D: NA

CDR3: CASSQEDLAGGAQYF
DNA: TGTGCCAGCAGCCAAGAAGATCTAGCGGGGGGCGCGCAGTATTTT
V: TRBV4-2
J: TRBJ2-3
size: NA
D: TRBD2

CDR3: CASSPGLVGGNEQFF
DNA: TGTGCCAGCAGCCCCGGCCTGGTAGGGGGGAATGAGCAGTTCTTC
V: TRBV7-3
J: TRBJ2-1
size: few
D: NA

CDR3: CASSLGWRESSYEQYF
DNA: TGCGCCAGCAGCTTGGGCTGGCGGGAGAGTTCCTACGAGCAGTACTTC
V: TRBV5-1
J: TRBJ2-7
size: few
D: TRBD2

CDR3: CASSAETSGPTDTQYF
DNA: TGCGCCAGCAGCGCCGAGACTAGCGGTCCCACAGATACGCAGTATTTT
V: TRBV5-1
J: TRBJ2-3
size: NA
D: TRBD2

CDR3: CASSLRGLNTGELFF
DNA: TGTGCCAGCAGTTTAAGAGGGTTGAACACCGGGGAGCTGTTTTTT
V: TRBV27
J: TRBJ2-2
size: NA
D: NA

CDR3: CASSLRQDQETQYF
DNA: TGTGCCAGCAGCTTAAGACAGGACCAAGAGACCCAGTACTTC
V: TRBV7-2
J: TRBJ2-5
size: many
D: NA

CDR3: CASSDPAGEQYF
DNA: TGTGCCAGCAGCGACCCCGCGGGCGAGCAGTACTTC
V: TRBV4-2
J: TRBJ2-7
size: NA
D: NA

CDR3: CASSKREPDTQYF
DNA: TGTGCCAGCTCTAAACGGGAGCCAGATACGCAGTATTTT
V: TRBV18
J: TRBJ2-3
size: few
D: NA

CDR3: CASPSKGRTAGQRGTDTQYF
DNA: TGCGCCAGCCCCTCTAAAGGTCGAACAGCCGGACAGAGGGGCACAGATACGCAGTATTTT
V: TRBV4-3
J: TRBJ2-3
size: NA
D: NA

CDR3: CASNSRQGFGTEAFF
DNA: TGTGCCAGCAACTCGAGACAGGGATTCGGTACTGAAGCTTTCTTT
V: TRBV7-6
J: TRBJ1-1
size: few
D: TRBD1